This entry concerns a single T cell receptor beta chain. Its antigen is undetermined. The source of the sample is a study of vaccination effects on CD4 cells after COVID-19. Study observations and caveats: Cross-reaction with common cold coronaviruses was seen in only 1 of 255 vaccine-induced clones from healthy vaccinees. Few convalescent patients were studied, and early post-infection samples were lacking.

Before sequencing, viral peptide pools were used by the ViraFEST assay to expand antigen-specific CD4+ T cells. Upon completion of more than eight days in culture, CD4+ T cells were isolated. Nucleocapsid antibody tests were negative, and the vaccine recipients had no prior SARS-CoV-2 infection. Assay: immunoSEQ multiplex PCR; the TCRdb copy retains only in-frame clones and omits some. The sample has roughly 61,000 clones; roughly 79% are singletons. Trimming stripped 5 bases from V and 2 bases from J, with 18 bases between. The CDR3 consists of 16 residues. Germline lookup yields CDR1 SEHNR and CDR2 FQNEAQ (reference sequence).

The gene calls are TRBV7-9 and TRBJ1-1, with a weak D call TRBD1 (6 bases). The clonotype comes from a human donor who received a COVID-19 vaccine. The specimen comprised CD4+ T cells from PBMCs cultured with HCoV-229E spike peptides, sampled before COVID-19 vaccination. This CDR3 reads CASSPPDRGLNTEAFF. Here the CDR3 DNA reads TGTGCCAGCAGCCCCCCTGACCGGGGGCTCAACACTGAAGCTTTCTTT.